This passage covers 14 T cell receptor beta chains from one sample sequenced in a study of blood T cell repertoires in COVID-19 (dated by TCRdb to about 2020). Receptors were amplified or captured by the immunoSEQ multiplex PCR assay. TCRdb's version of the immuneACCESS table is confined to in-frame rearrangements and falls short of the full clone set. An unresolved V gene accounts for under half of the shortfall where checked; the remainder is of unknown origin. Present in this sample are about 230,000 clones, over 75% of which were seen just once. 9.5% to 13% of the sample is held by the ten biggest clonotypes. Sequencing input: peripheral blood. All receptors derive from a middle-aged man with COVID-19, enrolled during active disease.

The V and J genes are TRBV28 and TRBJ1-5, with 7 bases identical to TRBD1. Germline assignment: CDR1 MDHEN and CDR2 SYDVKM. V gave up 4 bases and J gave up 7 bases; unmatched junction bases: 7. The CDR3 extends over 14 amino acids. This CDR3 is CASSSGTVPQPQHF. DNA of the CDR3: TGTGCCAGCAGTTCAGGGACAGTCCCCCAGCCCCAGCATTTT.

The chain joins TRBV7-9 to TRBJ2-7, with D unresolved. The V gene's germline CDR1 is SEHNR and CDR2 FQNEAQ (reference sequence). The V gene lost 5 bases and the J gene lost 3 bases, with 5 bases spanning the gap. The CDR3 covers 11 residues. CDR3: CASSLNYEQYF. The CDR3 nucleotides read TGTGCCAGCAGCCTAAACTACGAGCAGTACTTC.

The chain carries TRBV6-6 and TRBJ1-2; unclear D gene. Trimming shortened V by 6 bases and J by 8 bases, and 19 bases separated the two germline ends. This CDR3 is built from 14 residues. Germline CDR1 reads MNHNY; CDR2 reads SVGAGI (reference sequence). The DNA for the CDR3 is TGTGCCAGCAGGGCGGGAGGGATAGGCCCCGGCTACACCTTC. Its protein product is CASRAGGIGPGYTF.

This chain links TRBV19 with TRBJ2-7; 10 bases align to TRBD2. Germline trimming cut 6 bases from V and 6 bases from J; bases unmatched to any gene: 8. The CDR3 is 14 amino acids. Germline V gene data show CDR1 as LNHDA and CDR2 as SQIVND (reference sequence). CDR3 in amino acids: CASRHLAGAGEQYF. Written as DNA, the CDR3 is TGTGCCAGTAGACACCTAGCGGGAGCGGGCGAGCAGTACTTC.

V and J are TRBV7-3 and TRBJ2-3; 8 bases are shared with TRBD2. Germline V gene data show CDR1 as SGHTA and CDR2 as FQGTGA. This CDR3 spans 15 amino acids. Trimming took 2 bases from V and 2 from J; bases not matched to a gene: 3. The CDR3 spells CASSLAGGFTDTQYF. The CDR3, as DNA: TGTGCCAGCAGCTTAGCGGGGGGATTCACAGATACGCAGTATTTT. The variable domain in full, with the rest retrieved from reference TRBV7-3 and TRBJ2-3, is GAGVSQTPSNKVTEKGKYVELRCDPISGHTALYWYRQSLGQGPEFLIYFQGTGAADDSGLPNDRFFAVRPEGSVSTLKIQRTERGDSAVYLCASSLAGGFTDTQYFGPGTRLTVL.

In this sample, this clone turned up once. This sequence joins TRBV19 and TRBJ2-2; 8 bases match TRBD2. The germline V gene has CDR1 LNHDA and CDR2 SQIVND (reference sequence). This CDR3 contains 16 residues. V gave up 5 bases and J gave up 0 bases; unmatched junction bases: 5. The CDR3 bases are TGTGCCAGTAGTCTAATAGCGGGAACGAACACCGGGGAGCTGTTTTTT. This sequence encodes CASSLIAGTNTGELFF.

V is TRBV2 and J is TRBJ2-5; TRBD1 might be the D (6 bases). The V gene's germline CDR1 is SNHLY and CDR2 FYNNEI. The CDR3 extends over 15 amino acids. V lost 6 bases and J 1 base, leaving 15 bases between the germline ends. Written as DNA, the CDR3 is TGTGCCAGCAGATACAGGGAGTTGGGCCAAGAGACCCAGTACTTC. Protein product: CASRYRELGQETQYF.

This clone was counted once. The rearrangement uses TRBV10-3 and TRBJ2-3; 7 nucleotides line up with TRBD1. Germline assignment: CDR1 ENHRY and CDR2 SYGVKD. The V and J ends lost 3 bases and 2 bases, in that order; junction bases with no gene match: 11. This CDR3 has 17 residues. This chain's CDR3 is CAISDPAAGTATDTQYF. The CDR3 bases are TGTGCCATCAGTGATCCAGCAGCCGGGACAGCCACAGATACGCAGTATTTT.

The chain has TRBV7-9 and TRBJ1-4; D may be TRBD1 (6 bases). CDR3 length: 15 amino acids. The V gene lost 5 bases and the J gene lost 5 bases, with 15 bases spanning the gap. Germline V gene lookup returns CDR1 SEHNR and CDR2 FQNEAQ (reference sequence). The CDR3: CASSPGGGGNEKLFF. The DNA of the CDR3 is TGTGCCAGCAGCCCGGGAGGGGGGGGAAATGAAAAACTGTTTTTT. Together with reference TRBV7-9 and TRBJ1-4, the CDR3 gives the full variable domain: DTGVSQNPRHKITKRGQNVTFRCDPISEHNRLYWYRQTLGQGPEFLTYFQNEAQLEKSRLLSDRFSAERPKGSFSTLEIQRTEQGDSAMYLCASSPGGGGNEKLFFGSGTQLSVL.

The V call is TRBV29-1, the J call TRBJ1-1, with D uncertain. Trimming pared 8 bases from V and 0 bases from J, leaving 7 bases between. The CDR3 runs 11 residues. Germline V gives CDR1 SQVTM, CDR2 ANQGSEA. CDR3 loop: CSTNMNTEAFF. CDR3 nucleotides: TGCAGCACTAACATGAACACTGAAGCTTTCTTT.

The chain links TRBV6-5 to TRBJ2-1, with 11 nucleotides matching TRBD1. CDR3 length: 13 residues. Unmatched junction bases numbered 3, after V lost 8 bases and J lost 6 bases. The germline V gene has CDR1 MNHEY and CDR2 SVGAGI. The CDR3 sequence is CASWTGGRNEQFF. The DNA of the CDR3 is TGTGCCAGCTGGACAGGGGGCCGCAATGAGCAGTTCTTC.

The CDR3 nucleotides are TGTGCCAGTAACAATGAAGCGGGAGGGCATAATGAGCAGTTCTTC. Its translation: CASNNEAGGHNEQFF. The chain recombines TRBV19 with TRBJ2-1; 10 nucleotides match TRBD2. The CDR3 has 15 amino acids. Germline V gene data show CDR1 as LNHDA and CDR2 as SQIVND (reference sequence). The junction had 10 bases not matched to a gene; V was cut back by 7 bases and J by 7 bases.

This chain joins TRBV11-1 and TRBJ2-3; 9 bases align to TRBD1. Germline V gene lookup returns CDR1 SGHAT and CDR2 FQDESV (reference sequence). The junction had 12 bases not matched to a gene; V was cut back by 5 bases and J by 6 bases. The CDR3 runs 16 residues. CDR3 coding DNA: TGTGCCAGCAGCCCAGATCGGGACAGGGTAGAGGATACGCAGTATTTT. This encodes CASSPDRDRVEDTQYF. The full variable domain, in which reference TRBV11-1 and TRBJ2-3 provide the parts outside the CDR3, is EAEVAQSPRYKITEKSQAVAFWCDPISGHATLYWYRQILGQGPELLVQFQDESVVDDSQLPKDRFSAERLKGVDSTLKIQPAELGDSAMYLCASSPDRDRVEDTQYFGPGTRLTVL.

The rearrangement uses TRBV6-5 and TRBJ2-7, with TRBD2 as a possible D gene (7 bases). Trimming pared 2 bases from V and 0 bases from J, leaving 11 bases between. Per germline, CDR1 MNHEY and CDR2 SVGAGI. The CDR3 is 15 amino acids. The chain's CDR3 is CASSYRGASSYEQYF. In DNA form, the CDR3 reads TGTGCCAGCAGTTACCGGGGGGCTAGCTCCTACGAGCAGTACTTC.